These 9 T cell receptor beta chains were sequenced from one sample in a study of beta chain features in type 1 diabetes listed by TCRdb under 2018. Library preparation employed the immunoSEQ multiplex PCR assay. The entire amount of isolated RNA was reverse transcribed using the High Capacity cDNA Reverse Transcription Kit, so the sequenced TCRB transcripts were expressed ones. TCRdb stores this immuneACCESS table with in-frame sequences only. Part of the clones is absent; in the studies checked, under half of the shortfall reflects unresolved V genes, and no reason is known for the rest. The sample profile shows around 160,000 clones; under 60% of them were found once. The ten biggest clones cover around 0.45% of the sample. The sample was Tregs from blood. The sample's cell subset or site label, decoded: regulatory CD4+ T cells. Receptor source: a man aged 18 to 30 in good health.

In DNA, the CDR3 is TGTGCCAGCAGCGTAATTGCGGGAAGGAACAACTATGGCTACACCTTC. It codes for CASSVIAGRNNYGYTF. The rearrangement joins TRBV9 to TRBJ1-2; no clear D gene. Trimming stripped 1 base from V and 2 bases from J, with 15 bases between. The germline V gene has CDR1 SGDLS and CDR2 YYNGEE. The CDR3 totals 16 residues.

The V and J genes are TRBV4-1 and TRBJ2-5, with 7 bases lining up with TRBD2. Germline lookup yields CDR1 MGHRA and CDR2 YSYEKL. V lost 3 bases and J lost 5; bases outside the gene matches: 9. The CDR3 is made up of 15 amino acids. For the CDR3, the DNA is TGCGCCAGCAGCCACATAGCGGGTCTGGAGGAGACCCAGTACTTC. Its translation is CASSHIAGLEETQYF.

V usage is TRBV16 and J usage is TRBJ2-1, with TRBD1 matching over 10 bases. CDR1 and CDR2 (germline): KGHSY, FQNENV. V shed 2 bases, J shed 0 bases, and the junction held 4 bases outside the gene matches. The CDR3 spans 17 residues. CDR3 sequence (DNA): TGTGCCAGCAGCCAAGGGACAGGGGAAAGCTCCTACAATGAGCAGTTCTTC. Its protein product is CASSQGTGESSYNEQFF.

This clone was seen more than once but under ten times. J is TRBJ2-3 and V is TRBV12-2; no DNA check was done on the table's D call, TRBD2. TRBV12-2 is marked as a pseudogene. The length of the CDR3 is 17 residues. As DNA, the CDR3 is TGTGCAAGTCGCCCCCAGGACTCGCCAGAGCCATGGGATACGCAGTATTTT. This sequence encodes CASRPQDSPEPWDTQYF.

V usage is TRBV7-8 and J usage is TRBJ1-1; perhaps TRBD1 as D (6 bases). Per the germline V gene, CDR1 is SGHVS and CDR2 is FQNEAQ. Deletions cut 3 bases from V and 7 bases from J, with 15 bases between. The CDR3 totals 14 residues. In nucleotides, the CDR3 is TGTGCCAGCAGCTTCTACAGGGTACGGGATGAAGCTTTCTTT. Translation: CASSFYRVRDEAFF.

The V and J genes are TRBV5-1 and TRBJ2-3, with 9 bases aligning to TRBD2. V shed 0 bases, J shed 6 bases, and the junction held 8 bases outside the gene matches. Germline V gene data show CDR1 as SGHRS and CDR2 as YFSETQ. The CDR3 is made up of 16 amino acids. The CDR3 region is CASSLEGGRAVDTQYF. Written as DNA, the CDR3 is TGCGCCAGCAGCTTGGAAGGCGGGAGGGCCGTGGATACGCAGTATTTT.

This chain links TRBV4-2 with TRBJ1-6; 8 nucleotides agree with TRBD1. From germline, CDR1 is LGHNA and CDR2 YNFKEQ. Germline trimming cut 5 bases from V and 8 bases from J; bases unmatched to any gene: 8. CDR3 size: 15 residues. The CDR3 sequence: CASSGQGGRHSPLHF. The CDR3 DNA reads as TGTGCCAGCAGCGGACAGGGAGGACGCCATTCACCCCTCCACTTT.

The chain recombines TRBV4-3 with TRBJ2-5; D gene uncertain. The CDR3 is made up of 15 amino acids. Trimming pared 4 bases from V and 5 bases from J, leaving 17 bases between. Per germline, CDR1 LGHNA and CDR2 YSLEER. The CDR3 bases are TGCGCCAGCAGCCCGTCTGGATCTCGGGTTGAGACCCAGTACTTC. This gives the protein CASSPSGSRVETQYF.

This clone appeared a few times. This sequence joins TRBV9 and TRBJ2-7; 8 bases fit TRBD2. V was clipped by 0 bases and J by 2 bases; unmatched bases: 4. Looked up from germline, CDR1 is SGDLS and CDR2 is YYNGEE. The CDR3 consists of 15 residues. CDR3 loop: CASSVGRGGPYEQYF. DNA of the CDR3: TGTGCCAGCAGCGTAGGACGGGGGGGACCCTACGAGCAGTACTTC.